These 18 T cell receptor beta chains came from one sample sequenced in a study of CD8 T cells in Susac syndrome. The authors reverse transcribed about 0.45 to 1 ug RNA with random hexamers. TCRdb re-called the immunoSEQ multiplex PCR reads with MiXCR, one entry per CDR3 protein. The sample lists more than 150,000 distinct CDR3 sequences, roughly 95% seen once, with 0.16% in the top ten. Sequencing input: CD4+ T cells from PBMCs. The receptors stem from a human donor with Susac syndrome.

The chain has TRBV7-9 and TRBJ2-3; possible D gene TRBD2, 5 bases. Trimming took off 7 bases at V and 6 bases at J, with 8 bases between the two ends. Germline CDR1 is SEHNR and CDR2 is FQNEAQ (reference sequence). CDR3 length: 11 amino acids. Here the CDR3 DNA reads TGTGCCAGCATGCGGGTCGATACGCAGTATTTT. Its protein is CASMRVDTQYF.

The rearrangement uses TRBV24-1 and TRBJ2-5, with 7 bases aligning to TRBD1. The germline V gene encodes CDR1 KGHDR and CDR2 SFDVKD. This CDR3 contains 14 residues. Trimming took 7 bases from V and 1 from J; bases not matched to a gene: 5. The CDR3 is CATRDRPFQETQYF. CDR3 coding DNA: TGTGCCACCAGGGACAGGCCATTCCAAGAGACCCAGTACTTC.

The V call is TRBV13, the J call TRBJ2-5; 11 nucleotides match TRBD2. This CDR3 contains 16 residues. Trimming took 5 bases from V and 7 from J; bases not matched to a gene: 12. Per the germline V gene, CDR1 is PRHDT and CDR2 is FYEKMQ (reference sequence). This CDR3 reads CASSTTPTSGDRTQYF. The CDR3 DNA follows: TGTGCCAGCAGCACAACACCGACTAGCGGGGACAGGACCCAGTACTTC.

The rearrangement links TRBV12-3 or TRBV12-4 to TRBJ1-4; tentative D call: TRBD1 (5 bases). V gave up 0 bases and J gave up 8 bases, with 16 bases separating them. This CDR3 region has 16 residues. The CDR3 spells CASSLAAIRGGEKLFF. The CDR3 region has the DNA TGTGCCAGCAGTTTAGCCGCCATTAGGGGAGGGGAAAAACTGTTTTTT.

This clonotype was counted only a few times. The J gene is TRBJ1-6, the V gene TRBV11-2; the D is unclear. This CDR3 has 14 amino acids. The germline V gene encodes CDR1 SGHAT and CDR2 FQNNGV. The V end was cut by 3 bases, the J end by 7 bases, with 10 bases between. In DNA form, the CDR3 reads TGTGCCAGCAGCTTCTCGGCCTCAAATTCACCCCTCCACTTT. It is translated as CASSFSASNSPLHF.

V gene TRBV20-1 combines with J gene TRBJ2-7; D may be TRBD1 (5 bases). CDR1 DFQATT and CDR2 SNEGSKA come from the germline V gene (reference sequence). This CDR3 is built from 12 residues. V lost 4 bases and J 2 bases, leaving 9 bases between the germline ends. As DNA, the CDR3 is TGCAGTGCTAAGACAGCTGCCTACGAGCAGTACTTC. This translates into CSAKTAAYEQYF.

This chain connects TRBV29-1 to TRBJ2-5, with D possibly being TRBD2 (7 bases). The CDR3 length is 13 residues. Germline V gene lookup returns CDR1 SQVTM and CDR2 ANQGSEA. The V end lost 0 bases, the J end lost 7 bases, and 12 bases lay between the germline ends. CDR3 in amino acids: CSVEDRGGGTQYF. The CDR3 bases are TGCAGCGTTGAAGATCGGGGAGGGGGGACCCAGTACTTC.

The chain uses TRBV12-3 or TRBV12-4 and TRBJ2-5, with 7 bases identical to TRBD2. With 6 bases clipped from V and 4 bases from J, the junction kept 14 bases outside the gene matches. The CDR3 covers 16 residues. The CDR3 reads CASSPPAGRGTETQYF. For the CDR3, the DNA is TGTGCCAGCAGCCCCCCCGCGGGGCGGGGGACAGAGACCCAGTACTTC.

The chain carries TRBV7-7 and TRBJ2-5, with D maybe TRBD1 (5 bases). Germline CDR1 and CDR2: SSHAT and FNYEAQ (reference sequence). The CDR3 runs to 13 residues. Trimming stripped 5 bases from V and 5 bases from J, with 12 bases between. As DNA, the CDR3 is TGTGCCAGCAGCAGCGACAGCAGGGAGACCCAGTACTTC. This sequence encodes CASSSDSRETQYF.

This chain connects TRBV9 to TRBJ2-3; 8 nucleotides match TRBD2. Germline V gene data show CDR1 as SGDLS and CDR2 as YYNGEE. This CDR3 is built from 15 residues. V dropped 0 bases and J dropped 2; count of bases not matched to a gene: 2. This CDR3 is CASSVVAGNTDTQYF. CDR3 sequence (DNA): TGTGCCAGCAGCGTAGTAGCGGGGAACACAGATACGCAGTATTTT.

V is TRBV2 and J is TRBJ2-7; D gene uncertain. The CDR3 runs to 13 residues. CDR1 SNHLY and CDR2 FYNNEI come from the germline V gene. V lost 6 bases and J 1 base, leaving 10 bases between the germline ends. CDR3 in DNA: TGTGCCAGCAGATTGGACGGTTCCTACGAGCAGTACTTC. Translation gives CASRLDGSYEQYF.

This rearrangement joins TRBV9 to TRBJ2-1; 8 bases are shared with TRBD2. The length of the CDR3 is 16 residues. V shed 0 bases, J shed 9 bases, and the junction held 11 bases outside the gene matches. Per the germline V gene, CDR1 is SGDLS and CDR2 is YYNGEE. The DNA for the CDR3 is TGTGCCAGCAGCGTAGCTCTAGCGGGCTACGGGGGTGAGCAGTTCTTC. Its translation is CASSVALAGYGGEQFF.

The chain carries TRBV9 and TRBJ2-2; D is uncertain. The germline V and J ends were trimmed by 4 bases and 1 base, with 20 bases remaining between them. This CDR3 contains 18 residues. Germline CDR1 and CDR2: SGDLS and YYNGEE. The CDR3 DNA reads as TGTGCCAGCAGCTACCCAACCGAGCGTGGGGTGAACACCGGGGAGCTGTTTTTT. Its translation is CASSYPTERGVNTGELFF.

The chain is built from TRBV12-3 or TRBV12-4 and TRBJ1-2, with a weak D call TRBD1 (5 bases). With 7 bases removed from V and 0 bases from J, the gap between germline ends came to 15 bases. The CDR3 consists of 15 residues. CDR3 protein: CASNLRGSANYGYTF. In DNA form, the CDR3 reads TGTGCCAGCAACCTCCGGGGCAGCGCTAACTATGGCTACACCTTC.

The chain recombines TRBV6-2 or TRBV6-3 with TRBJ2-7; D may correspond to TRBD1 or TRBD2 (6 bases each). The length of the CDR3 is 13 residues. Germline CDR1 is MNHEY and CDR2 is SVGEGT. The V and J ends lost 2 bases and 5 bases respectively, with 10 bases between them. The CDR3 is CASSYQGRNEQYF. CDR3 sequence (DNA): TGTGCCAGCAGTTACCAGGGGAGGAACGAGCAGTACTTC.

This chain uses TRBV7-3 with TRBJ2-7; 10 bases align to TRBD1. The CDR3 is made up of 15 amino acids. Germline V CDR1 and CDR2: SGHTA, FQGTGA. J gave up 2 bases and V 2 bases, and 3 bases lay outside the gene matches. In DNA form, the CDR3 reads TGTGCCAGCAGCTTATCGGGACAGGGGCCCTACGAGCAGTACTTC. It codes for CASSLSGQGPYEQYF.

The chain uses TRBV11-2 and TRBJ2-6; 7 nucleotides agree with TRBD1. This CDR3 has 15 residues. CDR1 SGHAT and CDR2 FQNNGV come from the germline V gene. The ends lost 2 bases at V and 2 bases at J; junction bases unmatched: 0. This CDR3 reads CASSLTGAGANVLTF. The CDR3 DNA sequence: TGTGCCAGCAGCTTAACAGGGGCTGGGGCCAACGTCCTGACTTTC.

This chain uses TRBV19 with TRBJ2-3, with D possibly being TRBD1 (5 bases). Germline V lookup: CDR1 LNHDA, CDR2 SQIVND (reference sequence). The V and J ends lost 9 bases and 0 bases respectively, with 19 bases between them. The CDR3 is 16 amino acids. The CDR3 bases are TGTGCCAGCCGCAGGGCCAGATCCTCTAGCACAGATACGCAGTATTTT. It specifies CASRRARSSSTDTQYF.